This is a list of T cell receptor beta chains from one sample in a study of beta chain features in type 1 diabetes. Sequenced by immunoSEQ multiplex PCR; TCRdb stores in-frame clones only, minus some. Among 200,000 to 300,000 clones, roughly 15% were seen once, and the ten largest hold about 0.03%. Source material: naive CD4+ T cells from blood. The receptors derive from a woman aged 40-49 years in good health. Both conserved end residues are part of each CDR3. The order of the fields is CDR3 DNA, CDR3 protein, V gene, D gene, J gene, clone size. A D gene is named only where the DNA matches it firmly. Clone size is not always given. Where it is, it says once, few, many or a class for expanded clones.

CDR3nt: TGTGCCAGCAGATCCTCGGGGGGTCCTTACGAGCAGTACTTC
CDR3aa: CASRSSGGPYEQYF
v_gene: TRBV2
d_gene: TRBD2
j_gene: TRBJ2-7
abundance: few

CDR3nt: TGCGCCAGCAGCCTTGTGACTGCGCAAGAGACCCAGTACTTC
CDR3aa: CASSLVTAQETQYF
v_gene: TRBV5-1
d_gene: -
j_gene: TRBJ2-5
abundance: -

CDR3nt: TGTGCCAGCAGCTTAGCGATTGGGGCCCAAAGGTACGAGCAGTACTTC
CDR3aa: CASSLAIGAQRYEQYF
v_gene: TRBV7-8
d_gene: -
j_gene: TRBJ2-7
abundance: -

CDR3nt: TGTGCCAGCAACCCCGAGGGAGCGCTAGCGGGGTTCTACAATGAGCAGTTCTTC
CDR3aa: CASNPEGALAGFYNEQFF
v_gene: TRBV27
d_gene: TRBD2
j_gene: TRBJ2-1
abundance: few

CDR3nt: TGCGCCAGCAGCTCGGGTCCTGGAAACACCATATATTTT
CDR3aa: CASSSGPGNTIYF
v_gene: TRBV5-1
d_gene: -
j_gene: TRBJ1-3
abundance: -

CDR3nt: TGTGCCAGTAGAACCGGGTCCCGGGGAACACCCCTCCACTTT
CDR3aa: CASRTGSRGTPLHF
v_gene: TRBV19
d_gene: -
j_gene: TRBJ1-6
abundance: few

CDR3nt: TGTGCCAGCAGCCTAGGACAGGGGGGAGTTGGCTACACCTTC
CDR3aa: CASSLGQGGVGYTF
v_gene: TRBV13
d_gene: TRBD1
j_gene: TRBJ1-2
abundance: many

CDR3nt: TGTGCCAGTAGTATAAGGCCAGGGGGACACTACGAGCAGTACTTC
CDR3aa: CASSIRPGGHYEQYF
v_gene: TRBV19
d_gene: TRBD1
j_gene: TRBJ2-7
abundance: few

CDR3nt: TGTGCCAGCAGCTTAATAGGATTGGGGGGTAGGACTGAAGCTTTCTTT
CDR3aa: CASSLIGLGGRTEAFF
v_gene: TRBV7-2
d_gene: -
j_gene: TRBJ1-1
abundance: -

CDR3nt: TGTGCCAGCAGCTCGACTAGCGGGGGGGCTTATGAGCAGTTCTTC
CDR3aa: CASSSTSGGAYEQFF
v_gene: TRBV11-2
d_gene: TRBD2
j_gene: TRBJ2-1
abundance: -

CDR3nt: TGTGCCATCAGTGACGGTTTCTCTGGAAACACCATATATTTT
CDR3aa: CAISDGFSGNTIYF
v_gene: TRBV10-3
d_gene: -
j_gene: TRBJ1-3
abundance: -

CDR3nt: TGTGCCAGCAGATCGGACAGGGGGTACTTGGCCCAGCATTTT
CDR3aa: CASRSDRGYLAQHF
v_gene: TRBV5-5
d_gene: TRBD1
j_gene: TRBJ1-5
abundance: -

CDR3nt: TGCGCCAGCAGCTACTGGGACTCGGGTACCGGGGAGCTGTTTTTT
CDR3aa: CASSYWDSGTGELFF
v_gene: TRBV5-1
d_gene: -
j_gene: TRBJ2-2
abundance: -

CDR3nt: TGTGCCAGCAGCTACGCAGGGAATTTAGATCAGCCCCAGCATTTT
CDR3aa: CASSYAGNLDQPQHF
v_gene: TRBV5-6
d_gene: -
j_gene: TRBJ1-5
abundance: -

CDR3nt: TGTGCCAGCAGAGCGACTAAGGGGGCGAGGACTGAAGCTTTCTTT
CDR3aa: CASRATKGARTEAFF
v_gene: TRBV9
d_gene: TRBD1
j_gene: TRBJ1-1
abundance: -

CDR3nt: TGTGCCAGCAGCTTAGTACAGGGAGACTATGGCTACACCTTC
CDR3aa: CASSLVQGDYGYTF
v_gene: TRBV7-2
d_gene: -
j_gene: TRBJ1-2
abundance: few

CDR3nt: TGTGCCAGCAGCGTAGCTCCTAAACTAGGCGGGGAGCTGTTTTTT
CDR3aa: CASSVAPKLGGELFF
v_gene: TRBV9
d_gene: -
j_gene: TRBJ2-2
abundance: -

CDR3nt: TGTGCCAGCACCCTCGACAGCCTTTTCTATGGCTACACCTTC
CDR3aa: CASTLDSLFYGYTF
v_gene: TRBV7-9
d_gene: -
j_gene: TRBJ1-2
abundance: -

CDR3nt: TGTGCCAGCAGTGGGGGACTAGCGGGCACCGGGGAGCTGTTTTTT
CDR3aa: CASSGGLAGTGELFF
v_gene: TRBV2
d_gene: TRBD2
j_gene: TRBJ2-2
abundance: -

CDR3nt: TGTGCCATCAGTGAGCACAGCCAGAGCTCCTATAATTCACCCCTCCACTTT
CDR3aa: CAISEHSQSSYNSPLHF
v_gene: TRBV10-3
d_gene: -
j_gene: TRBJ1-6
abundance: few

CDR3nt: TGTGCCAGCACCTTCCAGGAGGCTCAGTACTTC
CDR3aa: CASTFQEAQYF
v_gene: TRBV2
d_gene: -
j_gene: TRBJ2-4
abundance: many

CDR3nt: TGTGCCAGCAGCCCAGGACAGGGCTCCTTGTACGAGCAGTACTTC
CDR3aa: CASSPGQGSLYEQYF
v_gene: TRBV9
d_gene: TRBD1
j_gene: TRBJ2-7
abundance: few

CDR3nt: TGTGCCAGCAGCTTAGCCCGGACAGGGAGTGGGGACACCATATATTTT
CDR3aa: CASSLARTGSGDTIYF
v_gene: TRBV7-9
d_gene: TRBD1
j_gene: TRBJ1-3
abundance: few

CDR3nt: TGTGCCAGCAGCTCCATCGCGGGTGCGGGAGAGACCCAGTACTTC
CDR3aa: CASSSIAGAGETQYF
v_gene: TRBV7-2
d_gene: -
j_gene: TRBJ2-5
abundance: many

CDR3nt: TGTGCCAGCAGCCAAGACCTGAGAGATACGCAGTATTTT
CDR3aa: CASSQDLRDTQYF
v_gene: TRBV14
d_gene: -
j_gene: TRBJ2-3
abundance: -

CDR3nt: TGTGCCAGCAGCTCCTTCAAAGACAGGGGCAACTATGGCTACACCTTC
CDR3aa: CASSSFKDRGNYGYTF
v_gene: TRBV11-2
d_gene: TRBD1
j_gene: TRBJ1-2
abundance: -

CDR3nt: TGTGCCAGCAGCCGACAGGGATGGCGGGAGACCCAGTACTTC
CDR3aa: CASSRQGWRETQYF
v_gene: TRBV5-4
d_gene: TRBD1
j_gene: TRBJ2-5
abundance: -

CDR3nt: TGTGCCAGTAGTACGGGGGGACCGGGGGGGCTGTTAAATGAGCAGTTCTTC
CDR3aa: CASSTGGPGGLLNEQFF
v_gene: TRBV19
d_gene: TRBD2
j_gene: TRBJ2-1
abundance: -

CDR3nt: TGTGCCAGCAGTGCCACGAACAGGCCCCATTATGGCTACACCTTC
CDR3aa: CASSATNRPHYGYTF
v_gene: TRBV6-5
d_gene: -
j_gene: TRBJ1-2
abundance: -

CDR3nt: TGCGCCAGCAGCGTATCGGGACAGGGGGTAAATACGCAGTATTTT
CDR3aa: CASSVSGQGVNTQYF
v_gene: TRBV5-1
d_gene: TRBD1
j_gene: TRBJ2-3
abundance: -

CDR3nt: TGCAGCGTTGAATTACAGGGATATTACGAGCAGTACTTC
CDR3aa: CSVELQGYYEQYF
v_gene: TRBV29-1
d_gene: -
j_gene: TRBJ2-7
abundance: many

CDR3nt: TGTGCCAGTAAGGGGGAAGTGAACACTGAAGCTTTCTTT
CDR3aa: CASKGEVNTEAFF
v_gene: TRBV27
d_gene: -
j_gene: TRBJ1-1
abundance: -

CDR3nt: TGCGCCAGCAGCCTTTGGACTAGTAGCGCAGATACGCAGTATTTT
CDR3aa: CASSLWTSSADTQYF
v_gene: TRBV4-3
d_gene: TRBD2
j_gene: TRBJ2-3
abundance: -

CDR3nt: TGTGCCAGCATCAAGGGACAGGGGGGGTCCTACGAGCAGTACTTC
CDR3aa: CASIKGQGGSYEQYF
v_gene: TRBV6-5
d_gene: TRBD1
j_gene: TRBJ2-7
abundance: few

CDR3nt: TGCAGCGTTGTGTCAACCTACGAGCAGTACTTC
CDR3aa: CSVVSTYEQYF
v_gene: TRBV29-1
d_gene: -
j_gene: TRBJ2-7
abundance: -

CDR3nt: TGTGCCAGCTCACCCCGTACTAGCGGGGGGGCAGATACGCAGTATTTT
CDR3aa: CASSPRTSGGADTQYF
v_gene: TRBV18
d_gene: TRBD2
j_gene: TRBJ2-3
abundance: -

CDR3nt: TGTGCCAGCTCGCCTCCGGTGGGGCCTACGAACACTGAAGCTTTCTTT
CDR3aa: CASSPPVGPTNTEAFF
v_gene: TRBV18
d_gene: -
j_gene: TRBJ1-1
abundance: -

CDR3nt: TGTGCCAGCTCACCACCCACCGGGGGGGCCCACATTCAGTACTTC
CDR3aa: CASSPPTGGAHIQYF
v_gene: TRBV18
d_gene: TRBD2
j_gene: TRBJ2-4
abundance: -

CDR3nt: TGCGCCAGCAGTAAAACAGGGGACAACTATGGCTACACCTTC
CDR3aa: CASSKTGDNYGYTF
v_gene: TRBV5-1
d_gene: TRBD1
j_gene: TRBJ1-2
abundance: -

CDR3nt: TGTGCCAGCAGTTTTCAGTGGAGGGACAGGGTATCCTACGAGCAGTACTTC
CDR3aa: CASSFQWRDRVSYEQYF
v_gene: TRBV28
d_gene: TRBD1
j_gene: TRBJ2-7
abundance: -

CDR3nt: TGTGCCAGCAGCTTGCCGCAAACAGGGGGCACTGAAGCTTTCTTT
CDR3aa: CASSLPQTGGTEAFF
v_gene: TRBV5-4
d_gene: TRBD1
j_gene: TRBJ1-1
abundance: few

CDR3nt: TGTGCCAGCAGTTACTTTCAGGGTGGGGCAGATACGCAGTATTTT
CDR3aa: CASSYFQGGADTQYF
v_gene: TRBV6-5
d_gene: -
j_gene: TRBJ2-3
abundance: -

CDR3nt: TGCGCCAGCAGCTTGGACAGGGCGACAGATACGCAGTATTTT
CDR3aa: CASSLDRATDTQYF
v_gene: TRBV5-1
d_gene: -
j_gene: TRBJ2-3
abundance: few

CDR3nt: TGTGCCAGTAGTAGGCTGTTAGCGGGAATTTACGAGCAGTACTTC
CDR3aa: CASSRLLAGIYEQYF
v_gene: TRBV19
d_gene: TRBD2
j_gene: TRBJ2-7
abundance: -

CDR3nt: TGTGCCAGCAGCCGGGACTGGCAACCCTACGAGCAGTACTTC
CDR3aa: CASSRDWQPYEQYF
v_gene: TRBV6-8
d_gene: -
j_gene: TRBJ2-7
abundance: few

CDR3nt: TGTGCCAGCAAAGGGGCCGTCCAAGAGACCCAGTACTTC
CDR3aa: CASKGAVQETQYF
v_gene: TRBV27
d_gene: -
j_gene: TRBJ2-5
abundance: few